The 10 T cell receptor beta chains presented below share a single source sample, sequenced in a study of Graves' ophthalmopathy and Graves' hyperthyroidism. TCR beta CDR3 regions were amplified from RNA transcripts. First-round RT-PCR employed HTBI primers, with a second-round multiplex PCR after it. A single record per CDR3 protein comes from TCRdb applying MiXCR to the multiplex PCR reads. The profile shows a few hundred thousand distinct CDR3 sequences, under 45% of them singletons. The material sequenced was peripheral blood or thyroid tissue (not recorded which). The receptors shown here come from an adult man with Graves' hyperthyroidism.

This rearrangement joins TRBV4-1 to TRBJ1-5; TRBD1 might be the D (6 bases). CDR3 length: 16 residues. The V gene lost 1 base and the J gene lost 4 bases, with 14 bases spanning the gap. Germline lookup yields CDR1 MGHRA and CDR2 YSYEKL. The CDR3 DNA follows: TGCGCCAGCAGCCAAGCACCAGGGGTTGGTAATCAGCCCCAGCATTTT. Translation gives CASSQAPGVGNQPQHF.

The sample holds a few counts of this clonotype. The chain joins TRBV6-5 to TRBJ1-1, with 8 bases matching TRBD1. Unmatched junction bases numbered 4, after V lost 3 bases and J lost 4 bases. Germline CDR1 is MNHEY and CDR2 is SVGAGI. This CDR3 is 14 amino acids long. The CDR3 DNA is TGTGCCAGCAGTTATGACAGGGGATCCACTGAAGCTTTCTTT. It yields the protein CASSYDRGSTEAFF.

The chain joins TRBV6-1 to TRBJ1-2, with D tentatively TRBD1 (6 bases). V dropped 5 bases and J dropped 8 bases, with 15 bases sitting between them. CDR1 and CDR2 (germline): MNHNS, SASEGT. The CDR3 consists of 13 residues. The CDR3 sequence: CASSRTGGGGYTF. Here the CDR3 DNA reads TGTGCCAGCAGTCGCACCGGGGGGGGCGGCTACACCTTC.

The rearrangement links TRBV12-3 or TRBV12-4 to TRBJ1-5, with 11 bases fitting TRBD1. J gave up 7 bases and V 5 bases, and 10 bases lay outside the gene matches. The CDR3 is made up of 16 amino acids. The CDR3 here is CASSEEGTGGGQPQHF. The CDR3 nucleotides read TGTGCCAGCAGTGAAGAGGGGACAGGGGGGGGACAGCCCCAGCATTTT.

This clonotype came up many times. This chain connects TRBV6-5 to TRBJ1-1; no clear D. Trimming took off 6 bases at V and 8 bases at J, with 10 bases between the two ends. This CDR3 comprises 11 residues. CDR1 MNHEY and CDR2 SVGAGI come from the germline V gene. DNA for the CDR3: TGTGCCAGCAGCAGCTCTACAGAAGCTTTCTTT. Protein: CASSSSTEAFF.

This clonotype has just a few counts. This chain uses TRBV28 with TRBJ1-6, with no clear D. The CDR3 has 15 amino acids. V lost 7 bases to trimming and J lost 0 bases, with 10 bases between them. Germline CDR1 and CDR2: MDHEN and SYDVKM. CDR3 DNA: TGTGCCAGCAAGGAGACGAGCTCCTATAATTCACCCCTCCACTTT. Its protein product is CASKETSSYNSPLHF.

CDR3 nucleotide sequence: TGCAGTGCAAAGACAGACGCCCCCTACGAGCAGTACTTC. Its protein is CSAKTDAPYEQYF. This chain links TRBV20-1 with TRBJ2-7; tentatively, D is TRBD1 (5 bases). V lost 6 bases and J lost 2, with 14 bases in between. CDR1 is DFQATT, CDR2 SNEGSKA, per germline (reference sequence). This CDR3 has 13 amino acids.

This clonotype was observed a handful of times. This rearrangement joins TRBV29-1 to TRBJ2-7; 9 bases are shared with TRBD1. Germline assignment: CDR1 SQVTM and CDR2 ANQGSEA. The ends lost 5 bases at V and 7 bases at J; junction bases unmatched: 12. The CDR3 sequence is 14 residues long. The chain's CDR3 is CSVTGTGTYNEQYF. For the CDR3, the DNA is TGCAGCGTTACCGGGACAGGGACATACAATGAGCAGTACTTC.

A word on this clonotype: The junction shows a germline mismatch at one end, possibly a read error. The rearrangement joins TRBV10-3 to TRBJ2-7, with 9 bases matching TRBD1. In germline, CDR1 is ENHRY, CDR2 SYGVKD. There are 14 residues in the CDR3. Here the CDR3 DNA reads TGTGCCGTCAGTTTAACAGGGGGCATGAACGAGCAGTACTTC. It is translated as CAVSLTGGMNEQYF.

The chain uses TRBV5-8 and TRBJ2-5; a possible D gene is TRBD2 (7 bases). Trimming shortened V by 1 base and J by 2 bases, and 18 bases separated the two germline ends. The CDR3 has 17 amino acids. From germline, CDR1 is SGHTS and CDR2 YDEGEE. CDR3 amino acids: CASSLIGGRGSQETQYF. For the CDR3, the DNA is TGTGCCAGCAGCTTGATCGGGGGGCGGGGGAGTCAAGAGACCCAGTACTTC. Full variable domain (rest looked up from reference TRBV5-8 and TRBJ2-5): EAGVTQSPTHLIKTRGQQATLRCSPISGHTSVYWYQQALGLGLQFLLWYDEGEERNRGNFPPRFSGRQFPNYSSELNVNALELEDSALYLCASSLIGGRGSQETQYFGPGTRLLVL.